This is a list of T cell receptor beta chains from one sample in a study of blood T cell repertoires in COVID-19. TCRdb keeps only in-frame clones here, not all; method: immunoSEQ multiplex PCR. The data show tens of thousands of clones, 80% to 90% seen once. The sequenced material came from peripheral blood. These receptors were taken from a young man with active or convalescent COVID-19. The CDR3 runs from the conserved cysteine through the conserved F or W. A D gene is named only where the DNA matches it firmly. The listing skips clone size in some rows; elsewhere it reads once, few, many or a size class.

TRBJ1-2 | NA | TRBD1 | 15 | TRBV18 | CASSPEGTGGYGYTF | TGTGCCAGCTCACCCGAAGGGACAGGGGGCTATGGCTACACCTTC
TRBJ1-1 | NA | NA | 13 | TRBV5-1 | CASSLGPNTEAFF | TGCGCCAGCAGCTTGGGTCCAAACACTGAAGCTTTCTTT
TRBJ2-3 | NA | TRBD1 | 15 | TRBV3-1/TRBV3-2 | CASRITGGERGTQYF | TGTGCCAGCAGAATTACAGGGGGCGAGCGGGGTACGCAGTATTTT
TRBJ2-7 | NA | NA | 12 | TRBV6-2/TRBV6-3 | CASSSGLYEQYF | TGTGCCAGCAGTTCCGGTCTATACGAGCAGTACTTC
TRBJ1-4 | medium-sized | TRBD1 | 15 | TRBV5-4 | CASSSNRGLDEKLFF | TGTGCCAGCAGCTCCAACAGGGGGTTGGATGAAAAACTGTTTTTT
TRBJ2-3 | NA | NA | 14 | TRBV10-1 | CASSGSGSTDTQYF | TGCGCCAGCAGTGGAAGCGGCAGCACAGATACGCAGTATTTT
TRBJ2-3 | NA | TRBD2 | 16 | TRBV7-3 | CASSYLAGGSTDTQYF | TGTGCCAGCAGCTATCTAGCGGGAGGGAGCACAGATACGCAGTATTTT
TRBJ2-1 | NA | TRBD2 | 15 | TRBV10-3 | CAISEVTSGYNEQFF | TGTGCCATCAGTGAAGTGACTAGCGGCTACAATGAGCAGTTCTTC
TRBJ1-3 | NA | NA | 17 | TRBV7-6 | CASSLTPGQSSGNTIYF | TGTGCCAGCAGCCTGACTCCGGGACAAAGCTCTGGAAACACCATATATTTT
TRBJ1-2 | NA | TRBD1 | 13 | TRBV12-3/TRBV12-4 | CASSRDRSIGYTF | TGTGCCAGCAGTCGGGACAGATCTATTGGCTACACCTTC
TRBJ2-5 | NA | NA | 12 | TRBV5-1 | CASSRDEETQYF | TGCGCCAGCAGCAGAGATGAAGAGACCCAGTACTTC
TRBJ1-4 | NA | NA | 17 | TRBV4-3 | CASSQESGFRVTEKLFF | TGCGCCAGCAGCCAAGAATCGGGATTTCGGGTCACTGAAAAACTGTTTTTT
TRBJ2-2 | NA | TRBD2 | 15 | TRBV11-2 | CASSLLAGGMRELFF | TGTGCCAGCAGCCTGTTAGCGGGGGGCATGAGGGAGCTGTTTTTT
TRBJ1-2 | NA | TRBD1 | 14 | TRBV6-5 | CASSYSGQGAGYTF | TGTGCCAGCAGTTACTCTGGGCAGGGGGCTGGCTACACCTTC
TRBJ2-5 | NA | TRBD2 | 16 | TRBV9 | CASSVGWSGMEETQYF | TGTGCCAGCAGCGTAGGGTGGAGCGGGATGGAAGAGACCCAGTACTTC
TRBJ1-4 | NA | TRBD1 | 15 | TRBV15 | CATSRDGTVREKLFF | TGTGCCACCAGCAGAGATGGGACAGTGAGGGAAAAACTGTTTTTT
TRBJ2-1 | NA | TRBD2 | 19 | TRBV15 | CATSRDPAGGRSSYNEQFF | TGTGCCACCAGCAGAGATCCAGCGGGAGGCAGGAGCTCCTACAATGAGCAGTTCTTC
TRBJ2-7 | NA | TRBD1 | 14 | TRBV5-5 | CASSWGTGSYEQYF | TGTGCCAGCAGCTGGGGGACAGGGTCCTACGAGCAGTACTTC
TRBJ2-1 | NA | TRBD2 | 18 | TRBV11-2 | CASSLVLLAGASYNEQFF | TGTGCCAGCAGCTTAGTCCTCCTAGCGGGGGCGTCCTACAATGAGCAGTTCTTC
TRBJ1-4 | NA | TRBD1 | 14 | TRBV19 | CASRTGTGNEKLFF | TGTGCCAGTAGAACCGGGACAGGGAATGAAAAACTGTTTTTT
TRBJ1-5 | NA | TRBD1 | 18 | TRBV2 | CASSPGGQGDSSNQPQHF | TGTGCCAGCAGTCCGGGGGGACAGGGAGATTCTTCCAATCAGCCCCAGCATTTT
TRBJ2-3 | NA | NA | 17 | TRBV6-1 | CASSAGGIAALGDTQYF | TGTGCCAGCAGTGCCGGCGGGATAGCGGCCCTCGGAGATACGCAGTATTTT
TRBJ1-3 | NA | TRBD1 | 13 | TRBV29-1 | CSVETGSGNTIYF | TGCAGCGTTGAGACAGGGTCCGGAAACACCATATATTTT
TRBJ1-2 | NA | NA | 16 | TRBV18 | CASSPRRDTSNYGYTF | TGTGCCAGCTCACCTAGAAGGGACACCTCTAACTATGGCTACACCTTC
TRBJ1-2 | NA | NA | 10 | TRBV20-1 | CSASGRSYTF | TGCAGTGCTAGCGGTCGCAGCTACACCTTC
TRBJ1-1 | NA | NA | 14 | TRBV5-4 | CASSLAYFSTEAFF | TGTGCCAGCAGCTTGGCCTACTTTTCAACTGAAGCTTTCTTT
TRBJ2-7 | NA | TRBD2 | 16 | TRBV2 | CASSEGAGGLSYEQYF | TGTGCCAGCAGTGAAGGAGCGGGGGGGCTAAGCTACGAGCAGTACTTC
TRBJ2-2 | NA | TRBD2 | 15 | TRBV6-4 | CASSATSGNSGELFF | TGTGCCAGCAGTGCGACTAGCGGGAATTCCGGGGAGCTGTTTTTT
TRBJ2-7 | NA | TRBD2 | 17 | TRBV7-2 | CASSPPAAGGLTYEQYF | TGTGCCAGCAGCCCCCCGGCGGCGGGGGGCCTTACCTACGAGCAGTACTTC
TRBJ2-1 | NA | TRBD1 | 16 | TRBV27 | CASTSTRTGEYNEQFF | TGTGCCAGCACCTCAACAAGGACAGGGGAATACAATGAGCAGTTCTTC
TRBJ1-6 | NA | NA | 15 | TRBV6-2/TRBV6-3 | CASSYDEGVPSPLHF | TGTGCCAGCAGTTACGATGAGGGGGTACCCTCACCCCTCCACTTT
TRBJ1-2 | NA | NA | 14 | TRBV6-5 | CASSYTALNYGYTF | TGTGCCAGCAGTTACACAGCCCTGAACTATGGCTACACCTTC
TRBJ1-1 | NA | NA | 15 | TRBV6-5 | CASRTGRAGDTEAFF | TGTGCCAGCAGGACTGGCCGGGCAGGGGACACTGAAGCTTTCTTT
TRBJ2-3 | NA | NA | 17 | TRBV2 | CASSEGASGYTTDTQYF | TGTGCCAGCAGTGAGGGGGCTAGCGGATATACAACAGATACGCAGTATTTT
TRBJ1-1 | NA | NA | 13 | TRBV7-2 | CASSSHRNTEAFF | TGTGCCAGCAGCTCTCATAGGAACACTGAAGCTTTCTTT
TRBJ2-5 | NA | TRBD1 | 15 | TRBV4-3 | CASSPGTGGLETQYF | TGCGCCAGCAGCCCCGGGACAGGGGGCTTGGAGACCCAGTACTTC
TRBJ2-1 | NA | TRBD2 | 16 | TRBV7-8 | CASSPRTSGSYNEQFF | TGTGCCAGCAGCCCGCGGACTAGCGGCTCCTACAATGAGCAGTTCTTC
TRBJ1-2 | medium-sized | NA | 14 | TRBV9 | CASSVQGTNYGYTF | TGTGCCAGCAGCGTGCAGGGGACTAACTATGGCTACACCTTC
TRBJ1-4 | once | TRBD1 | 16 | TRBV7-9 | CASSYRTGGADEKLFF | TGTGCCAGCAGCTACCGGACAGGGGGCGCGGATGAAAAACTGTTTTTT
TRBJ1-5 | NA | TRBD1 | 13 | TRBV19 | CASTRGPNQPQHF | TGTGCCAGTACCAGGGGGCCGAATCAGCCCCAGCATTTT
TRBJ2-2 | NA | TRBD1 | 15 | TRBV7-2 | CASSPQGVRTGELFF | TGTGCCAGCAGCCCCCAGGGGGTGCGGACCGGGGAGCTGTTTTTT
TRBJ1-1 | NA | NA | 14 | TRBV18 | CASSQGGKNTEAFF | TGTGCCAGCTCACAGGGAGGGAAGAACACTGAAGCTTTCTTT
TRBJ1-1 | NA | NA | 13 | TRBV5-6 | CASSLRQYTEAFF | TGTGCCAGCAGCCTAAGACAGTACACTGAAGCTTTCTTT
TRBJ2-3 | NA | NA | 13 | TRBV9 | CASSGVGTDTQYF | TGTGCCAGTTCAGGGGTGGGCACAGATACGCAGTATTTT
TRBJ1-4 | NA | NA | 16 | TRBV25-1 | CASSERRSGEGEKLFF | TGTGCCAGCAGTGAACGACGGTCAGGGGAGGGTGAAAAACTGTTTTTT
TRBJ2-2 | NA | TRBD1 | 13 | TRBV29-1 | CSGRTGSTGELFF | TGCAGCGGCAGGACAGGGTCCACCGGGGAGCTGTTTTTT
TRBJ1-1 | NA | TRBD1 | 14 | TRBV24-1 | CATSDPTGGTEAFF | TGTGCCACCAGTGACCCAACAGGGGGCACTGAAGCTTTCTTT
TRBJ1-4 | NA | NA | 15 | TRBV19 | CASQSWGQSNEKLFF | TGTGCCAGCCAAAGTTGGGGGCAAAGTAATGAAAAACTGTTTTTT
TRBJ2-1 | NA | NA | 16 | TRBV24-1 | CATSARTSSNYNEQFF | TGTGCCACCAGTGCTAGGACTTCGTCAAACTACAATGAGCAGTTCTTC
TRBJ1-1 | NA | NA | 15 | TRBV5-1 | CASSYLPDLGTEAFF | TGCGCCAGCAGCTATCTCCCCGACTTAGGTACTGAAGCTTTCTTT
TRBJ1-2 | NA | TRBD1 | 13 | TRBV6-5 | CASRNGQGYGYTF | TGTGCCAGCAGGAACGGACAGGGCTATGGCTACACCTTC
TRBJ2-5 | NA | TRBD2 | 17 | TRBV5-1 | CASSPRTSGGGAETQYF | TGCGCCAGCAGCCCGCGGACTAGCGGGGGCGGTGCGGAGACCCAGTACTTC
TRBJ2-3 | NA | NA | 13 | TRBV6-5 | CASSDSLGDTQYF | TGTGCCAGCAGCGACTCGTTAGGAGATACGCAGTATTTT
TRBJ2-3 | NA | NA | 14 | TRBV11-2 | CASSLDPRGDTQYF | TGTGCCAGCAGCTTAGATCCCAGGGGAGATACGCAGTATTTT
TRBJ1-2 | NA | TRBD1 | 13 | TRBV6-4 | CASSGDRGRGYTF | TGTGCCAGCAGCGGGGACAGGGGACGAGGCTACACCTTC
TRBJ1-2 | NA | NA | 14 | TRBV7-9 | CASSPGGAESGYTF | TGTGCCAGCAGCCCCGGGGGGGCGGAAAGTGGCTACACCTTC
TRBJ1-5 | NA | NA | 15 | TRBV19 | CASSIDWRVGQPQHF | TGTGCCAGTAGTATAGATTGGAGGGTCGGGCAGCCCCAGCATTTT